The following is a T cell receptor (beta chain) sequence with its context. These data come from a study of technical replicates of blood from a few donors. Profiled with immunoSEQ multiplex PCR; TCRdb holds only in-frame clones, not every one. Altogether roughly 69,000 clones are present, roughly 97% being singletons, with the ten largest covering about 0.28%. The ends were cut back, 4 bases at V and 4 bases at J, with 14 bases in the middle. The CDR3 contains 14 residues. Germline CDR1 and CDR2: SGHTS and YDEGEE. The sequenced sample was T cells isolated from PBMCs. This TCR came from a human donor in good health. The V gene is TRBV5-8, the J gene TRBJ1-1; tentatively, D is TRBD1 (6 bases). CDR3 nucleotide sequence: TGTGCCAGCAGCCATTCGGGGGGGCCCACTGAAGCTTTCTTT. It translates to CASSHSGGPTEAFF.